This TCR beta chain is drawn from a study of blood T cell repertoires in COVID-19. Study details: Sample material is recorded as cDNA or gDNA derived from T cells, B-cell-depleted T cells, or PBMCs.

Participants, about 18 to 90 years old, spanned 24 US areas. Cohorts were based on clinical histories the participants reported. In the original analysis: Nucleated cell number was recorded as an estimate derived from reference gene primer amplification. TCRdb keeps only in-frame clones here, not all; method: immunoSEQ multiplex PCR. The DNA gave D and trimming, while V, J and clone size come from that table. The sample includes roughly 140,000 clones, around 84% of them seen just once. This clone was observed a single time. The specimen sequenced was PBMCs or T cells enriched from blood (not recorded which). The TCR originated in a man aged 50-59 years who had recovered from COVID-19.

The DNA of the CDR3 is TGTGCCAGCCGACAATCCAATCAGCCCCAGCATTTT. This encodes CASRQSNQPQHF. The V call is TRBV19, the J call TRBJ1-5, with D unresolved. V lost 9 bases and J lost 3, with 9 bases in between. The CDR3 length is 12 residues. CDR1 is LNHDA, CDR2 SQIVND, per germline (reference sequence).